This T cell receptor beta chain emerged from a study of early T cells in non-severe SARS-CoV-2 infection. Study in general: Sequencing was performed on bulk RNA from unsorted whole blood, leaving chains unpaired.

This clonotype was seen more than once but under ten times. Its antigen is unidentified. MiXCR, run by TCRdb on the 5' RACE reads, gives a single entry per CDR3 protein. The profile shows just over 95,000 distinct CDR3 sequences, about 10% of them singletons. Study results and limitations: Matching results from VDJdb favored anti-spike CD8 responses, leaving private and CD4 specificities undetected.

This receptor was taken from an adult who was a healthcare worker with PCR-confirmed SARS-CoV-2 infection or an uninfected control (not recorded which). Input material: whole blood.

CDR3 DNA sequence: TGTGCCAGCAGTGTGTACAATGAGCAGTTCTTC. The encoded protein is CASSVYNEQFF. This chain links TRBV2 with TRBJ2-1, with D unclear. The CDR3 has 11 amino acids. The V gene lost 4 bases and the J gene lost 4 bases, with 2 bases spanning the gap. The germline V gene encodes CDR1 SNHLY and CDR2 FYNNEI.